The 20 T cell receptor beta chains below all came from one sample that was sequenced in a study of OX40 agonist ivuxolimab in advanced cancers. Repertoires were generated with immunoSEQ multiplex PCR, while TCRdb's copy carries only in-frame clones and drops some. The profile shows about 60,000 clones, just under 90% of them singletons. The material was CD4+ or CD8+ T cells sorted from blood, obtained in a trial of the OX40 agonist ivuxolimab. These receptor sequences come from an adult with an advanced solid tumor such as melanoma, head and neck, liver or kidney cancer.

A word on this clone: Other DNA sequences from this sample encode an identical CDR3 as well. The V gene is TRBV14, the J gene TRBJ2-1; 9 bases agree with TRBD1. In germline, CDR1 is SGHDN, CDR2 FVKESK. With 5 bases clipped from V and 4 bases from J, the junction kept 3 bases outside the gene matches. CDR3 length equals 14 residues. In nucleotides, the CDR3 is TGTGCCAGCAGCGGACAGGGGATTTACAATGAGCAGTTCTTC. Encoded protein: CASSGQGIYNEQFF.

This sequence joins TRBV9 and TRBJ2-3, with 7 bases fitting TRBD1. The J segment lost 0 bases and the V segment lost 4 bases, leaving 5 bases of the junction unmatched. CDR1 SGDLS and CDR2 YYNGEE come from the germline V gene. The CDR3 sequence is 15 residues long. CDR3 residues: CASSRQGPSTDTQYF. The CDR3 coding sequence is TGTGCCAGCAGCCGACAGGGCCCGAGCACAGATACGCAGTATTTT.

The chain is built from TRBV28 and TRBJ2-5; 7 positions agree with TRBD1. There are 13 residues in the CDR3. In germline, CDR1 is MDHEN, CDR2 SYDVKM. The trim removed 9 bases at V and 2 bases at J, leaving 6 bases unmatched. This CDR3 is CASQQGRQETQYF. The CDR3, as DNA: TGTGCCAGTCAACAGGGGCGGCAAGAGACCCAGTACTTC.

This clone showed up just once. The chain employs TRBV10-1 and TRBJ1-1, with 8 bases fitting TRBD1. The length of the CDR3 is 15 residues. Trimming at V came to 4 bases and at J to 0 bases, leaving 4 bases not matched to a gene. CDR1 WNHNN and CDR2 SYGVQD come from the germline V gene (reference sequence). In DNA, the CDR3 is TGCGCCAGCAGTGGCGGGACAGGCATGAACACTGAAGCTTTCTTT. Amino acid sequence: CASSGGTGMNTEAFF.

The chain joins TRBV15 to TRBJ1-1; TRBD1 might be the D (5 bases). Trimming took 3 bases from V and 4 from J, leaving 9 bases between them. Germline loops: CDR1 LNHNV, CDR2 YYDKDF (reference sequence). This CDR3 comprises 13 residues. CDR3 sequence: CATSSKGPTEAFF. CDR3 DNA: TGTGCCACCAGCAGTAAGGGGCCCACTGAAGCTTTCTTT.

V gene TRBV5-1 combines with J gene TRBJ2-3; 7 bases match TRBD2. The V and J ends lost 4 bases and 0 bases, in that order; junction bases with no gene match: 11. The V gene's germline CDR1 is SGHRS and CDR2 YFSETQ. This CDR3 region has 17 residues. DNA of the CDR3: TGCGCCAGCAGCCCGGGAGAGGTGCGGGGGAGCACAGATACGCAGTATTTT. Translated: CASSPGEVRGSTDTQYF.

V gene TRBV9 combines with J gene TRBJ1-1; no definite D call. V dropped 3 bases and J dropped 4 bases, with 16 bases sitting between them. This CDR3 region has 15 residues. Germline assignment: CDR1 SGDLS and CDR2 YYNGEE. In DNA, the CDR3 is TGTGCCAGCAGCGATTTGATTGGGCTTCGCACTGAAGCTTTCTTT. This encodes CASSDLIGLRTEAFF.

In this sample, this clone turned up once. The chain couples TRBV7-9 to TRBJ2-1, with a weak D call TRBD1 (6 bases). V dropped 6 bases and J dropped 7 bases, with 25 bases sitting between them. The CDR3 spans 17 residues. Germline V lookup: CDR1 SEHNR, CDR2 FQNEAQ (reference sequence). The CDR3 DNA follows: TGTGCCAGCAGTCCATCGACCCTACAGGGTCTTATGAATGAGCAGTTCTTC. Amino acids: CASSPSTLQGLMNEQFF.

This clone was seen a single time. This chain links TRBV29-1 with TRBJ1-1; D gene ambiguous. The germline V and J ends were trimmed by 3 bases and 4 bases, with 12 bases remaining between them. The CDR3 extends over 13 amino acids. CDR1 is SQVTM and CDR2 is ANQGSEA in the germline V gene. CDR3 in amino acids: CSVDRTSGTEAFF. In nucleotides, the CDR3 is TGCAGCGTTGACCGGACTTCGGGCACTGAAGCTTTCTTT.

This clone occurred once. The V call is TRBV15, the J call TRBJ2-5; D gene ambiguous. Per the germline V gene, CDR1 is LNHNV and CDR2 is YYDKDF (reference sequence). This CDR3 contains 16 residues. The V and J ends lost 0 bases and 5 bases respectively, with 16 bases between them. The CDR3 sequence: CATSRDGPSGVETQYF. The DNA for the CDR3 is TGTGCCACCAGCAGAGATGGACCGTCTGGGGTGGAGACCCAGTACTTC.

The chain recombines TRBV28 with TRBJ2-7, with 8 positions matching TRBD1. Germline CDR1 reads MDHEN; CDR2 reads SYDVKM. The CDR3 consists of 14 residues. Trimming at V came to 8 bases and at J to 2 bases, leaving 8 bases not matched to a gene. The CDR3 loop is CASLDGTGAYEQYF. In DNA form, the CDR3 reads TGTGCCAGCCTGGACGGGACAGGCGCCTACGAGCAGTACTTC. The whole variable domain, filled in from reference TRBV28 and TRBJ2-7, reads DVKVTQSSRYLVKRTGEKVFLECVQDMDHENMFWYRQDPGLGLRLIYFSYDVKMKEKGDIPEGYSVSREKKERFSLILESASTNQTSMYLCASLDGTGAYEQYFGPGTRLTVT.

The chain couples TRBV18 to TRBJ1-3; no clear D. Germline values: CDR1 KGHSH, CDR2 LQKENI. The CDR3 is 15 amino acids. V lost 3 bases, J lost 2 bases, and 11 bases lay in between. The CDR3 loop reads CASSPVIHTGNTIYF. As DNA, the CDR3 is TGTGCCAGCTCACCTGTAATTCATACTGGAAACACCATATATTTT.

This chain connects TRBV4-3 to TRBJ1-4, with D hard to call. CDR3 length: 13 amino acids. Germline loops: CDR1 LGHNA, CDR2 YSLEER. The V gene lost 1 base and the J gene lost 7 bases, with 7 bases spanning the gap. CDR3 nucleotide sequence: TGCGCCAGCAGCCAAGTGTCGCGTGAAAAACTGTTTTTT. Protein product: CASSQVSREKLFF.

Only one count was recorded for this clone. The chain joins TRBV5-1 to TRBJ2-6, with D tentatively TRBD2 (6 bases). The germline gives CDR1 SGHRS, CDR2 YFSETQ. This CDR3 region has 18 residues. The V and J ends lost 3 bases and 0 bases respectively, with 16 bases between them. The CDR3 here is CASSYDRGGDSGANVLTF. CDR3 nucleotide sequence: TGCGCCAGCAGCTATGACAGAGGAGGGGACTCTGGGGCCAACGTCCTGACTTTC.

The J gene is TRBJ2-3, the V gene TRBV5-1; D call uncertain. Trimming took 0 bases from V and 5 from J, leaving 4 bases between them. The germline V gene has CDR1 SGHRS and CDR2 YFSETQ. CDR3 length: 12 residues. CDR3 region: CASSLGGDTQYF. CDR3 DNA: TGCGCCAGCAGCTTGGGGGGAGATACGCAGTATTTT.

The CDR3 reads CASKLHDPNEQFF. The CDR3, as DNA: TGTGCCAGCAAACTACACGACCCCAATGAGCAGTTCTTC. The J gene is TRBJ2-1, the V gene TRBV28; the D is unclear. Germline CDR1 is MDHEN and CDR2 is SYDVKM. This CDR3 comprises 13 residues. Trimming took 7 bases from V and 6 from J, leaving 13 bases between them.

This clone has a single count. The CDR3 bases are TGCAGCGGAAGACTAGCGGGAAGGGCGGAGACCCAGTACTTC. Protein sequence: CSGRLAGRAETQYF. The chain joins TRBV29-1 to TRBJ2-5, with 11 bases aligning to TRBD2. Germline V gene sequence: CDR1 SQVTM, CDR2 ANQGSEA. The CDR3 is made up of 14 amino acids. Trimming at V came to 7 bases and at J to 5 bases, leaving 9 bases not matched to a gene.

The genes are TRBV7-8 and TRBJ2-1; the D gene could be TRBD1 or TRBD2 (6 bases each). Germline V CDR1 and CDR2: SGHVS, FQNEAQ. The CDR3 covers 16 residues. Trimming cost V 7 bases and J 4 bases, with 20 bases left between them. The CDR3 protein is CASIPQGRGPYNEQFF. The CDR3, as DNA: TGTGCCAGCATCCCACAGGGCCGGGGGCCGTACAATGAGCAGTTCTTC.

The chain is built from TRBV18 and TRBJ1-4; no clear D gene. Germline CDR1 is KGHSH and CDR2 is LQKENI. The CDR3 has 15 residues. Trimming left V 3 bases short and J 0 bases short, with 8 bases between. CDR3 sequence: CASSPDLATNEKLFF. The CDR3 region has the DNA TGTGCCAGCTCACCGGACCTTGCAACTAATGAAAAACTGTTTTTT.

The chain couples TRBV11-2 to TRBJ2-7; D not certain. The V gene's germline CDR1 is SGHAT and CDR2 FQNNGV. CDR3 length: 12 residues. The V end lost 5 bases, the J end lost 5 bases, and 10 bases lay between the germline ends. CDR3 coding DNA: TGTGCCAGCAGCCAAGACCGAAACGAGCAGTACTTC. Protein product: CASSQDRNEQYF.